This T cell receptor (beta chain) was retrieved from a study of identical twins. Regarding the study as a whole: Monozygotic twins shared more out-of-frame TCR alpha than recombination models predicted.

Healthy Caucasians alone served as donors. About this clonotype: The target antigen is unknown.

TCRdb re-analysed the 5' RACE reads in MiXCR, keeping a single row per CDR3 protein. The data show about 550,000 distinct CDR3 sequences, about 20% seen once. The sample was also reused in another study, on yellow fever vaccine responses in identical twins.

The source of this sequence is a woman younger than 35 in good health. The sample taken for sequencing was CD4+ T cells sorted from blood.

The CDR3, as DNA: TGTGCCAGCAGCTTATTTGGGTCTAACTATGGCTACACCTTC. Amino acids: CASSLFGSNYGYTF. The gene calls are TRBV7-9 and TRBJ1-2; D unresolved. The V gene's germline CDR1 is SEHNR and CDR2 FQNEAQ (reference sequence). CDR3 size: 14 residues. V shed 2 bases and J shed 0 bases, with 7 bases lying between them.